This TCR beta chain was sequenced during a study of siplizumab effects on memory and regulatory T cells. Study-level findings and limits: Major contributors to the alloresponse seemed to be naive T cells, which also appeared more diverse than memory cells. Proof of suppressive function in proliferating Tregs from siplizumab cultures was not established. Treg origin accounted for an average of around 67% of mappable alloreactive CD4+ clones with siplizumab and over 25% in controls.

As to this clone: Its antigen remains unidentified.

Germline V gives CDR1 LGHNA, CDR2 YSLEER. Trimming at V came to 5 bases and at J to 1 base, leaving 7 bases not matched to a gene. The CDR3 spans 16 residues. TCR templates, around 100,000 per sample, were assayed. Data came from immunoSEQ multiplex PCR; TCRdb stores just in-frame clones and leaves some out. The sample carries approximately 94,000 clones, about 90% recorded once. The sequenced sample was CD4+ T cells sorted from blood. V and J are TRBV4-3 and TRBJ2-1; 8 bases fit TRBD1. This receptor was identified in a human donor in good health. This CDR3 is CASSGSGTGSYNEQFF. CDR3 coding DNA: TGCGCCAGCAGCGGGTCCGGGACAGGATCCTACAATGAGCAGTTCTTC.